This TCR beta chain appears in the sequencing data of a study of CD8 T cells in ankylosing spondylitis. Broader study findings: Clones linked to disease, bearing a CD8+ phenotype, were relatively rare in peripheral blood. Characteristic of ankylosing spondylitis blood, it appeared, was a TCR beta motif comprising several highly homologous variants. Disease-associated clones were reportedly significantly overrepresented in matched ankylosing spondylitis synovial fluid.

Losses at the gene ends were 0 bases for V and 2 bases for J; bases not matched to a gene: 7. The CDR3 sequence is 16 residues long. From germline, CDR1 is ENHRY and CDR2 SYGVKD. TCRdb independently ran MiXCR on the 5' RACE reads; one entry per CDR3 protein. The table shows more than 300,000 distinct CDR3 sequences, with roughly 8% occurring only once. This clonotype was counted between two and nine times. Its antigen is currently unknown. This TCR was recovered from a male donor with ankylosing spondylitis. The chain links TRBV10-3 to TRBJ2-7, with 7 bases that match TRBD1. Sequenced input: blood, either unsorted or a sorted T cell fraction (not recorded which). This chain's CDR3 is CAISESVTGMPYEQYF. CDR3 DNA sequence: TGTGCCATCAGTGAGTCTGTGACAGGGATGCCCTACGAGCAGTACTTC.